This T cell receptor beta chain was obtained from a study of regulatory T cells in long-lasting Graves disease. HTBI primers from iRepertoire and Arm-PCR of CDR3 regions yielded the TCR beta libraries. Source study methods: Sample data revealed approximately 56 TRBV and about 15 TRBJ segments. TCRdb processed the multiplex PCR reads anew with MiXCR; each CDR3 protein has one entry. The V and J calls here are based on TCRdb, not the publication. The table has 440,000 or so distinct CDR3 sequences, around 14% seen once; the top ten hold 16%. This clonotype was observed many times. The CDR3 has 18 residues. V gave up 2 bases and J gave up 1 base; unmatched junction bases: 8. Germline values: CDR1 MDHEN, CDR2 SYDVKM. Sample time point: newly diagnosed GD, antithyroid drugs for less than 3 months. RNA from PBMCs was the source of the TCR library. Into tubes containing EDTA, 7.5 to 9.5 milliliters of peripheral blood were drawn.

This sample was also put to use in a study of T cells in Graves' hyperthyroidism and ophthalmopathy.

The V call is TRBV28, the J call TRBJ2-1; TRBD2 matches 10 bases. The TCR was taken from a woman between 25 and 40 years old with Graves disease. The sequenced sample was peripheral blood mononuclear cells (PBMCs), obtained at new diagnosis, from a patient treated with antithyroid drugs. CDR3 DNA: TGTGCCAGCAGTTTAAGGCTAGCGGGAGTCCTATCCTACAATGAGCAGTTCTTC. The encoded protein is CASSLRLAGVLSYNEQFF. The whole variable domain, filled in from reference TRBV28 and TRBJ2-1, reads DVKVTQSSRYLVKRTGEKVFLECVQDMDHENMFWYRQDPGLGLRLIYFSYDVKMKEKGDIPEGYSVSREKKERFSLILESASTNQTSMYLCASSLRLAGVLSYNEQFFGPGTRLTVL.